The 14 T cell receptor beta chains listed next were all sequenced from one sample in a study. One entry per CDR3 protein, called by TCRdb with MiXCR from the 5' RACE reads. The table includes 40,000 to 65,000 distinct CDR3 sequences, about 24% detected once. The sequenced sample consisted of tumor-infiltrating naive CD4+ T cells sorted from the breast tumor. Subset indicated: naive CD4+ T cells, CD4+CD45RA+CD25-. The receptor source for this set is a female donor with breast cancer.

This clonotype was counted once. The chain employs TRBV6-5 and TRBJ1-1, with 9 bases identical to TRBD1. CDR1 and CDR2 from the germline V gene are MNHEY and SVGAGI. V lost 5 bases and J lost 7; bases outside the gene matches: 5. This CDR3 has 13 amino acids. The DNA for the CDR3 is TGTGCCAGCAGTAGGGACAGGGAATTTGAAGCTTTCTTT. This gives the protein CASSRDREFEAFF.

The chain recombines TRBV14 with TRBJ1-1; D unresolved. The germline gives CDR1 SGHDN, CDR2 FVKESK. The length of the CDR3 is 14 residues. Trimming left V 0 bases short and J 5 bases short, with 10 bases between. CDR3 region: CASSQERKGTEAFF. As DNA, the CDR3 is TGTGCCAGCAGCCAAGAGAGAAAGGGAACTGAAGCTTTCTTT.

This clonotype was counted a few times. The chain carries TRBV20-1 and TRBJ2-5, with D possibly being TRBD1 or TRBD2 (5 bases each). Trimming cost V 3 bases and J 9 bases, with 14 bases left between them. The V gene's germline CDR1 is DFQATT and CDR2 SNEGSKA (reference sequence). CDR3 length: 12 amino acids. The CDR3 region has the DNA TGCAGTGCTAGGGTTAGCCTGGGGGCCCAGTACTTC. This translates into CSARVSLGAQYF.

The chain uses TRBV6-2 or TRBV6-3 and TRBJ1-5; D is undetermined. CDR3 length equals 15 residues. Per germline, CDR1 MNHEY and CDR2 SVGEGT. Trimming removed 2 bases from V and 1 base from J, with 9 bases in between. The CDR3 region has the DNA TGTGCCAGCAGTTACGCCAGTGAGAGCAATCAGCCCCAGCATTTT. It specifies CASSYASESNQPQHF.

The chain couples TRBV3-1 to TRBJ1-1, with no clear D. Germline assignment: CDR1 LGHDT and CDR2 YNNKEL (reference sequence). The CDR3 is 13 amino acids. Trimming shortened V by 0 bases and J by 6 bases, and 8 bases separated the two germline ends. CDR3 DNA: TGTGCCAGCAGCCAAGATATCAGCGCTGAAGCTTTCTTT. It specifies CASSQDISAEAFF.

This clonotype showed up just a few times. The rearrangement links TRBV28 to TRBJ2-2; 7 nucleotides match TRBD1. The J segment lost 0 bases and the V segment lost 2 bases, leaving 9 bases of the junction unmatched. Germline-derived CDR1 and CDR2 are MDHEN and SYDVKM. The CDR3 covers 18 residues. CDR3: CASSLLTRTGANTGELFF. DNA for the CDR3: TGTGCCAGCAGTTTACTAACGAGGACAGGCGCGAACACCGGGGAGCTGTTTTTT.

This CDR3 is CASSLTGNGEAFF. The CDR3 DNA is TGCGCCAGCAGCCTAACAGGGAATGGAGAGGCTTTCTTT. This rearrangement joins TRBV5-1 to TRBJ1-1; D might be TRBD1 (6 bases). Germline values: CDR1 SGHRS, CDR2 YFSETQ. Trimming removed 4 bases at V and 11 bases at J, with 18 bases between. The CDR3 loop spans 13 amino acids.

The CDR3 loop is CSARGCHNEQFF. In DNA, the CDR3 is TGCAGTGCGAGGGGATGCCACAATGAGCAGTTCTTC. This chain joins TRBV20-1 and TRBJ2-1; either TRBD1 or TRBD2 may fit D (5 bases each). CDR3 length: 12 amino acids. CDR1 is DFQATT, CDR2 SNEGSKA, per germline (reference sequence). Trimming shortened V by 6 bases and J by 5 bases, and 11 bases separated the two germline ends.

V and J are TRBV7-9 and TRBJ2-1; 12 nucleotides match TRBD1. Germline-derived CDR1 and CDR2 are SEHNR and FQNEAQ (reference sequence). J gave up 9 bases and V 5 bases, and 8 bases lay outside the gene matches. CDR3 length: 15 residues. Here the CDR3 reads CASSATGTGGLEQFF. The CDR3 region has the DNA TGTGCCAGCAGCGCTACAGGGACAGGGGGCCTTGAGCAGTTCTTC.

This clonotype was observed at least ten times. The rearrangement joins TRBV6-2 or TRBV6-3 to TRBJ1-1; no reliable D call. Trimming took 6 bases from V and 1 from J, leaving 18 bases between them. This CDR3 comprises 16 residues. Germline lookup yields CDR1 MNHEY and CDR2 SVGEGT. In DNA, the CDR3 is TGTGCCAGCAGACGGCAAGCCTCCCGGGGGAACACTGAAGCTTTCTTT. It is translated as CASRRQASRGNTEAFF.

This clonotype was seen at least ten times. The chain joins TRBV7-3 to TRBJ2-1, with D unclear. This CDR3 has 15 amino acids. Germline V CDR1 and CDR2: SGHTA, FQGTGA. Trimming removed 8 bases from V and 0 bases from J, with 14 bases in between. The CDR3 loop is CASALAVSSYNEQFF. The CDR3 nucleotides are TGTGCCAGCGCATTGGCAGTCAGCTCCTACAATGAGCAGTTCTTC.

The J gene is TRBJ1-2, the V gene TRBV11-2, with 8 positions matching TRBD1. With V trimmed by 6 bases and J by 4 bases, 10 bases remained unmatched. In germline, CDR1 is SGHAT, CDR2 FQNNGV. The CDR3 extends over 15 amino acids. Here the CDR3 reads CASRRADRDCYGYTF. CDR3 bases: TGTGCCAGCAGACGAGCGGACAGGGATTGCTATGGCTACACCTTC.

This clonotype was counted ten times or more. V usage is TRBV6-6 and J usage is TRBJ2-6; D is possibly TRBD2 (6 bases). The CDR3 spans 15 residues. Deletions cut 10 bases from V and 0 bases from J, with 13 bases between. Germline lookup yields CDR1 MNHNY and CDR2 SVGAGI (reference sequence). DNA for the CDR3: TGTGCCACCAACGTCGGGGGCTCTGGGGCCAACGTCCTGACTTTC. Translation gives CATNVGGSGANVLTF.

The CDR3 loop reads CASSLPRGAGREEQFF. In DNA form, the CDR3 reads TGTGCCAGCAGCTTACCCCGGGGGGCGGGCAGGGAAGAGCAGTTCTTC. The chain has TRBV7-2 and TRBJ2-1; a possible D gene is TRBD2 (7 bases). CDR1 and CDR2 (germline): SGHTA, FQGNSA. This CDR3 is built from 16 residues. With 2 bases removed from V and 10 bases from J, the gap between germline ends came to 21 bases.